This T cell receptor (beta chain) appears in the sequencing data of a study of a mutant IDH1 vaccine in newly diagnosed glioma. Study information: Therapy received beforehand was radiotherapy, temozolomide, or both, with most patients given both.

The V and J ends lost 0 bases and 11 bases respectively, with 20 bases between them. The CDR3 loop spans 15 amino acids. Sequencing used immunoSEQ multiplex PCR; TCRdb keeps in-frame clones, though not all of them. The sample carries some 15,000 clones, around four fifths recorded once. The count of this clone is one. The antigen remains undetermined. Time point defined: baseline, week 1 (first vaccination visit). Treatment defined: pre-vaccination baseline after standard-of-care therapy. Donors had new IDH1-mutant astrocytomas of WHO grade 3 or 4 (ATRX-lost). Study results and caveats: Immune responses induced by vaccination arose in under 95% of the patients.

The clonotype comes from a man aged 35 to 55 with glioma. The sequencing here drew on PBMCs, taken from a glioma patient treated with radiotherapy, temozolomide or both. This sequence joins TRBV23-1 and TRBJ2-7; D ambiguous. TRBV23-1 is an ORF for which the function is uncertain. The CDR3 spells CASSQSSRPQVREYF. As DNA, the CDR3 is TGCGCCAGCAGTCAATCAAGTCGACCCCAAGTCCGGGAGTACTTC.